Presented here are 30 T cell receptor beta chains from one specimen sequenced in a study of CD8 T cells in ankylosing spondylitis. MiXCR, run by TCRdb on the 5' RACE reads, gives a single entry per CDR3 protein. The table records about 250,000 distinct CDR3 sequences, roughly 32% of them present only once. Sequenced input: blood, either unsorted or a sorted T cell fraction (not recorded which). The receptors come from a male donor with ankylosing spondylitis or in good health (not recorded which).

This chain joins TRBV5-5 and TRBJ2-1, with D perhaps matching TRBD1 (6 bases). Trimming took 3 bases from V and 6 from J, leaving 10 bases between them. Per the germline V gene, CDR1 is SGHKS and CDR2 is YYEKEE (reference sequence). The CDR3 length is 13 residues. Here the CDR3 reads CASSSETGNEQFF. DNA of the CDR3: TGTGCCAGCAGCTCGGAGACAGGCAATGAGCAGTTCTTC.

This clonotype was observed a few times. The chain joins TRBV29-1 to TRBJ1-2, with D possibly TRBD1 on 5 matching bases. The germline V and J ends were trimmed by 4 bases and 2 bases, with 11 bases remaining between them. Germline lookup yields CDR1 SQVTM and CDR2 ANQGSEA. This CDR3 has 13 residues. The CDR3 sequence is CSVAGRANYGYTF. DNA of the CDR3: TGCAGCGTTGCGGGGCGGGCGAACTATGGCTACACCTTC.

The chain employs TRBV14 and TRBJ2-3, with D perhaps matching TRBD2 (6 bases). This CDR3 has 15 amino acids. Trimming pared 3 bases from V and 0 bases from J, leaving 10 bases between. Germline CDR1 SGHDN, CDR2 FVKESK. The CDR3 DNA is TGTGCCAGCAGCCAGGGACTCCCGAGCACAGATACGCAGTATTTT. As protein: CASSQGLPSTDTQYF.

This chain joins TRBV20-1 and TRBJ2-1; 9 bases are shared with TRBD1. Germline trimming cut 2 bases from V and 2 bases from J; bases unmatched to any gene: 1. This CDR3 comprises 14 residues. Germline loops: CDR1 DFQATT, CDR2 SNEGSKA (reference sequence). The CDR3 DNA is TGCAGTGCTAGAAGACAGGGGGCCTACAATGAGCAGTTCTTC. Its translation is CSARRQGAYNEQFF.

CDR3 in DNA: TGTGCCAGCCAGGGACAGGTCAATTCACCCCTCCACTTT. Protein product: CASQGQVNSPLHF. This rearrangement joins TRBV7-9 to TRBJ1-6; TRBD1 aligns across 8 bases. The V segment lost 8 bases and the J segment 7 bases; nucleotides outside the gene matches: 4. CDR3 length: 13 residues. Germline CDR1 and CDR2: SEHNR and FQNEAQ (reference sequence).

The chain is built from TRBV7-7 and TRBJ2-5; 7 nucleotides agree with TRBD1. Trimming took 5 bases from V and 1 from J; bases not matched to a gene: 7. Germline lookup yields CDR1 SSHAT and CDR2 FNYEAQ (reference sequence). The CDR3 is 15 amino acids. The CDR3 sequence is CASSLLTGTQETQYF. The CDR3 coding sequence is TGTGCCAGCAGCCTCCTGACAGGGACCCAAGAGACCCAGTACTTC.

This clonotype was detected only a few times. The chain combines TRBV7-6 with TRBJ2-7, with 10 bases matching TRBD2. There are 15 residues in the CDR3. Germline V gene lookup returns CDR1 SGHVS and CDR2 FNYEAQ. The V gene end was trimmed by 6 bases and the J gene end by 1 base; junction bases not matched to a gene: 6. The CDR3 DNA follows: TGTGCCAGCAGTTCCCTAGCGGGGGTTTCCTACGAGCAGTACTTC. Its translation: CASSSLAGVSYEQYF.

In this sample, this clonotype turned up a few times. The junction does not match germline at one end; this may be a read error. CDR3 nucleotides: TGTGCCAGCAGCCGGGACACCCCTTCCTATAGTTCACCCCTCCACTTT. Translating gives CASSRDTPSYSSPLHF. The J gene is TRBJ1-6, the V gene TRBV7-2; D may be TRBD1 (6 bases). The CDR3 totals 16 residues. Looked up from germline, CDR1 is SGHTA and CDR2 is FQGNSA.

The gene calls are TRBV4-1 and TRBJ2-7; the match to TRBD1 covers 7 bases. CDR3 size: 17 residues. From germline, CDR1 is MGHRA and CDR2 YSYEKL. J lost 6 bases, V lost 1 base, and 15 bases had no gene match. The CDR3 sequence: CASSQVFRATGMGEQYF. The CDR3, as DNA: TGCGCCAGCAGCCAAGTTTTTAGGGCGACAGGGATGGGCGAGCAGTACTTC.

The chain combines TRBV12-3 or TRBV12-4 with TRBJ2-5; no clear D. Trimming pared 6 bases from V and 3 bases from J, leaving 8 bases between. This CDR3 region has 12 residues. The CDR3 is CASRRMEETQYF. For the CDR3, the DNA is TGTGCCAGCAGACGTATGGAAGAGACCCAGTACTTC.

This clonotype was detected a few times. V usage is TRBV11-2 and J usage is TRBJ2-7; D may be TRBD2 (6 bases). The V end lost 2 bases, the J end lost 3 bases, and 14 bases lay between the germline ends. The CDR3 loop spans 15 amino acids. Germline V gives CDR1 SGHAT, CDR2 FQNNGV. This chain's CDR3 is CASSLRAGQGYEQYF. DNA for the CDR3: TGTGCCAGCAGCTTACGAGCGGGTCAGGGCTACGAGCAGTACTTC.

The chain is built from TRBV11-2 and TRBJ2-1; 9 bases map to TRBD2. This CDR3 has 14 amino acids. V was clipped by 5 bases and J by 7 bases; unmatched bases: 6. Looked up from germline, CDR1 is SGHAT and CDR2 is FQNNGV. Written as DNA, the CDR3 is TGTGCCAGCAGCCCCCAAACTAGCGGGAATGAGCAGTTCTTC. It encodes CASSPQTSGNEQFF.

The sample holds a few counts of this clonotype. The rearrangement uses TRBV7-9 and TRBJ1-2; D is ambiguous. Germline V lookup: CDR1 SEHNR, CDR2 FQNEAQ (reference sequence). The V end was cut by 1 base, the J end by 6 bases, with 12 bases between. The CDR3 is made up of 14 amino acids. The DNA of the CDR3 is TGTGCCAGCAGCTTAGGGGTTTCAATTCATGGCTACACCTTC. Translating gives CASSLGVSIHGYTF. The variable domain in full, with the rest retrieved from reference TRBV7-9 and TRBJ1-2, is DTGVSQNPRHKITKRGQNVTFRCDPISEHNRLYWYRQTLGQGPEFLTYFQNEAQLEKSRLLSDRFSAERPKGSFSTLEIQRTEQGDSAMYLCASSLGVSIHGYTFGSGTRLTVV.

The V call is TRBV5-1, the J call TRBJ2-3, with a tentative D call TRBD1 (5 bases). V was pared by 0 bases and J by 1 base, with 12 bases between. Germline-derived CDR1 and CDR2 are SGHRS and YFSETQ. The CDR3 contains 16 residues. CDR3 protein: CASSLARVHGTDTQYF. The CDR3 DNA reads as TGCGCCAGCAGCTTGGCCAGGGTCCATGGCACAGATACGCAGTATTTT.

V usage is TRBV12-3 or TRBV12-4 and J usage is TRBJ2-3, with D uncertain. The CDR3 is made up of 15 amino acids. The V end lost 3 bases, the J end lost 0 bases, and 10 bases lay between the germline ends. The CDR3 is CASSFRQSSTDTQYF. CDR3 DNA: TGTGCCAGCAGTTTTCGGCAGAGCAGCACAGATACGCAGTATTTT.

V is TRBV12-3 or TRBV12-4 and J is TRBJ1-1, with D hard to call. The V end lost 5 bases, the J end lost 2 bases, and 12 bases lay between the germline ends. This CDR3 is 14 amino acids long. The CDR3 DNA reads TGTGCCAGCAGTGCCTCCCGCTATAACACTGAAGCTTTCTTT. Translating gives CASSASRYNTEAFF.

The chain recombines TRBV20-1 with TRBJ2-5, with 13 bases aligning to TRBD2. Unmatched junction bases numbered 4, after V lost 5 bases and J lost 4 bases. CDR1 is DFQATT and CDR2 is SNEGSKA in the germline V gene (reference sequence). The CDR3 spans 14 residues. CDR3 residues: CSAGRLAGGETQYF. As DNA, the CDR3 is TGCAGTGCTGGACGACTAGCGGGGGGAGAGACCCAGTACTTC.

The chain recombines TRBV20-1 with TRBJ2-7; TRBD2 matches 13 bases. V lost 2 bases and J lost 4; bases outside the gene matches: 14. Germline V lookup: CDR1 DFQATT, CDR2 SNEGSKA (reference sequence). This CDR3 has 18 amino acids. The CDR3 loop reads CSARPGLAGDFPTYEQYF. The CDR3 nucleotides are TGCAGTGCTAGACCTGGACTAGCGGGGGACTTCCCCACTTACGAGCAGTACTTC.

The chain uses TRBV20-1 and TRBJ2-2; 9 bases line up with TRBD1. The CDR3 sequence is 15 residues long. In germline, CDR1 is DFQATT, CDR2 SNEGSKA (reference sequence). V lost 7 bases and J lost 6; bases outside the gene matches: 12. This chain's CDR3 is CSVKGQGNLAGELFF. Written as DNA, the CDR3 is TGCAGTGTCAAAGGACAGGGGAACCTAGCCGGGGAGCTGTTTTTT.

The chain couples TRBV6-5 to TRBJ2-3; 8 bases are shared with TRBD2. The CDR3 runs to 16 residues. Germline V gene sequence: CDR1 MNHEY, CDR2 SVGAGI. V shed 2 bases and J 4 bases; nucleotides not matched to a gene: 8. CDR3 sequence: CASSYQRGGPADTQYF. The CDR3 region has the DNA TGTGCCAGCAGTTACCAACGGGGGGGCCCTGCAGATACGCAGTATTTT.

The V call is TRBV20-1, the J call TRBJ2-5; D may be TRBD2 (6 bases). The germline gives CDR1 DFQATT, CDR2 SNEGSKA (reference sequence). Trimming took off 6 bases at V and 4 bases at J, with 18 bases between the two ends. The CDR3 length is 14 residues. The CDR3 is CSARDGTGRETQYF. The DNA of the CDR3 is TGCAGTGCGCGGGACGGGACCGGTCGAGAGACCCAGTACTTC.

This clonotype has only a few counts. V gene TRBV12-3 or TRBV12-4 combines with J gene TRBJ1-2, with a possible D match to TRBD1 (6 bases). This CDR3 has 12 amino acids. Trimming took off 7 bases at V and 4 bases at J, with 10 bases between the two ends. The CDR3 coding sequence is TGTGCCAGCAACAGGGAACCCTATGGCTACACCTTC. It encodes CASNREPYGYTF.

This clonotype was counted only a few times. This sequence joins TRBV12-3 or TRBV12-4 and TRBJ2-7; no definite D call. Deletions cut 6 bases from V and 0 bases from J, with 12 bases between. The CDR3 spans 14 residues. CDR3: CASRPTVSSYEQYF. The CDR3 DNA is TGTGCCAGCAGACCGACGGTGAGCTCCTACGAGCAGTACTTC.

This clonotype was counted a few times. The CDR3 loop reads CASSERGDNEQFF. In nucleotides, the CDR3 is TGTGCCAGCAGCGAGAGAGGGGACAATGAGCAGTTCTTC. The chain combines TRBV11-2 with TRBJ2-1; either TRBD1 or TRBD2 may fit D (5 bases each). This CDR3 is 13 amino acids long. Trimming took 5 bases from V and 5 from J, leaving 10 bases between them. CDR1 and CDR2 from the germline V gene are SGHAT and FQNNGV.

The chain joins TRBV7-7 to TRBJ2-5; 11 bases align to TRBD2. The CDR3 length is 16 residues. Germline V lookup: CDR1 SSHAT, CDR2 FNYEAQ (reference sequence). The V segment lost 8 bases and the J segment 0 bases; nucleotides outside the gene matches: 8. The CDR3 region is CASGVGLAGYQETQYF. The CDR3 DNA follows: TGTGCCAGCGGAGTCGGACTAGCGGGTTACCAAGAGACCCAGTACTTC.

This sequence joins TRBV5-5 and TRBJ2-1, with 7 nucleotides matching TRBD1. The length of the CDR3 is 15 residues. From germline, CDR1 is SGHKS and CDR2 YYEKEE (reference sequence). V trimming: 0 bases; J trimming: 4 bases; junction bases outside the gene matches: 4. The CDR3 protein is CASSLEGTDYNEQFF. The CDR3 DNA reads TGTGCCAGCAGCTTGGAAGGGACAGATTACAATGAGCAGTTCTTC.

Only a few counts were recorded for this clonotype. The chain couples TRBV29-1 to TRBJ2-7; no clear D. V lost 4 bases and J lost 2, with 9 bases in between. CDR3 length: 12 amino acids. Per germline, CDR1 SQVTM and CDR2 ANQGSEA. The CDR3 reads CSVADKTYEQYF. CDR3 DNA sequence: TGCAGCGTTGCAGATAAAACCTACGAGCAGTACTTC.

The rearrangement uses TRBV29-1 and TRBJ2-7, with D perhaps given as TRBD1 or TRBD2 (6 bases each). The CDR3 runs 14 residues. In germline, CDR1 is SQVTM, CDR2 ANQGSEA. V shed 6 bases and J shed 2 bases, with 17 bases lying between them. CDR3 protein: CSVPKGGPTYEQYF. In DNA form, the CDR3 reads TGCAGCGTCCCAAAAGGGGGGCCCACCTACGAGCAGTACTTC.

The V call is TRBV3-1, the J call TRBJ1-1; possible D gene TRBD1, 6 bases. Germline values: CDR1 LGHDT, CDR2 YNNKEL (reference sequence). This CDR3 has 15 residues. The V end lost 4 bases, the J end lost 10 bases, and 22 bases lay between the germline ends. CDR3 region: CASSLDRQPVMGAFF. The CDR3 nucleotides read TGTGCCAGCAGCCTCGACAGGCAACCCGTGATGGGAGCTTTCTTT.

This clonotype has a handful of counts. The J gene is TRBJ2-7, the V gene TRBV5-1; D call uncertain. V lost 4 bases and J lost 6, with 20 bases in between. The CDR3 spans 15 residues. The germline gives CDR1 SGHRS, CDR2 YFSETQ. CDR3 sequence: CASSVLGNRNSEQYF. The CDR3 DNA reads TGCGCCAGCAGCGTGCTTGGGAATCGCAACTCCGAGCAGTACTTC.